At least ten counts were recorded for the clone carrying this T cell receptor (beta chain). The time point is: newly diagnosed GD, antithyroid drugs for less than 3 months. Isolated PBMC RNA provided the starting material for the TCR library. This specimen belongs to a study of regulatory T cells in long-lasting Graves disease. The germline V and J ends were trimmed by 2 bases and 1 base, with 21 bases remaining between them. This CDR3 region has 18 residues. For TCR beta, libraries came from iRepertoire HTBI primers and Arm-PCR of CDR3 regions. Each CDR3 protein gets one entry after TCRdb re-called the multiplex PCR reads with MiXCR. The data hold around 500,000 distinct CDR3 sequences, with around 12% observed a single time. The sample was also reused in another study, on T cells in Graves' hyperthyroidism and ophthalmopathy. According to that study: First-round RT-PCR targeting the TCR CDR3 was performed with the HTBI primer set.

This specimen was peripheral blood mononuclear cells (PBMCs), taken at new diagnosis, from a patient treated with antithyroid drugs. V is TRBV12-3 or TRBV12-4 and J is TRBJ2-7; a possible D gene is TRBD2 (6 bases). The sequence derives from a woman in her twenties or thirties with Graves disease. The chain's CDR3 is CASSLSRGAGMGSYEQYF. In nucleotides, the CDR3 is TGTGCCAGCAGTTTATCCCGGGGCGCGGGAATGGGTTCCTACGAGCAGTACTTC.